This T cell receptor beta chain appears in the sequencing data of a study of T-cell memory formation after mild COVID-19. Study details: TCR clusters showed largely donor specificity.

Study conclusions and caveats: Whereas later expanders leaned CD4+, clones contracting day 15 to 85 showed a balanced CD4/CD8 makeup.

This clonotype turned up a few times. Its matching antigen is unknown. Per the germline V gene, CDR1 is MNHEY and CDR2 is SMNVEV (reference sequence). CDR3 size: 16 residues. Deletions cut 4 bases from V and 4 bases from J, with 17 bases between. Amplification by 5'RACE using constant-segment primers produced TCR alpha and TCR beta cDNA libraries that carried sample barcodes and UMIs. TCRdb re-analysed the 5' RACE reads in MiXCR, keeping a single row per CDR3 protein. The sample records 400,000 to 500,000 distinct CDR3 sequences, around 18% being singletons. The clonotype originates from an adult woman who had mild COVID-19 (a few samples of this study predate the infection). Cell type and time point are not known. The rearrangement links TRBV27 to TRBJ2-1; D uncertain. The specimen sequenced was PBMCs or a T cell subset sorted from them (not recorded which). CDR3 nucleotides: TGTGCCAGCAGTTCAAGTGGGTACAGAGAGTACAATGAGCAGTTCTTC. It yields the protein CASSSSGYREYNEQFF.